The entry below describes one T cell receptor beta chain. This specimen comes from a study of T cell responses to AZD1222 COVID-19 vaccine. Assay: immunoSEQ multiplex PCR; the TCRdb copy retains only in-frame clones and omits some. This table holds some 150,000 clones, 85% to 95% found once. This specimen was peripheral blood, taken on day 0 of MenACWY control vaccination. This clonotype was sampled from an adult in good health.

The CDR3 reads CASSQTGNYGYTF. The CDR3 region has the DNA TGTGCCAGCAGCCAGACAGGAAACTATGGCTACACCTTC. This rearrangement joins TRBV12-3 or TRBV12-4 to TRBJ1-2, with D tentatively TRBD1 (6 bases). The V gene lost 6 bases and the J gene lost 2 bases, with 10 bases spanning the gap. The CDR3 consists of 13 residues.